These 17 T cell receptor beta chains originate from one sample sequenced in a study of cytomegalovirus exposure and HLA in healthy donors. PCR amplification relied on 60 Vbeta primers (plus 13 Jbeta primers). Clones were read by immunoSEQ multiplex PCR, and TCRdb kept only the in-frame ones, dropping some. The sample lists about 180,000 clones, around 80% occurring once. Sequencing used PBMCs. The source is a man aged 18 to 29 in good health and CMV-seronegative.

This clone has just a few counts. This chain connects TRBV5-1 to TRBJ1-2, with a tentative D call TRBD1 (5 bases). Between the trimmed V and J ends, which lost 0 bases and 6 bases, there was a span of 12 bases. The CDR3 spans 14 residues. Germline V lookup: CDR1 SGHRS, CDR2 YFSETQ. Here the CDR3 DNA reads TGCGCCAGCAGCTTGGTCCCAGGGAACAATGGCTACACCTTC. This translates into CASSLVPGNNGYTF.

This clone was detected once. The chain links TRBV5-6 to TRBJ2-1; the D gene is possibly TRBD2 (7 bases). The CDR3 contains 15 residues. V was pared by 3 bases and J by 0 bases, with 10 bases between. CDR1 is SGHDT and CDR2 is YYEEEE in the germline V gene. The CDR3 reads CASSYGGPSYNEQFF. For the CDR3, the DNA is TGTGCCAGCAGCTACGGGGGGCCCTCCTACAATGAGCAGTTCTTC.

V gene TRBV4-3 combines with J gene TRBJ2-5, with 10 bases lining up with TRBD2. The end of the DNA fits TRBJ2-7 better, so the J call may be wrong. The V gene's germline CDR1 is LGHNA and CDR2 YSLEER. The CDR3 is 16 amino acids. This CDR3 reads CASSTSPAGGRYEQYF. The DNA for the CDR3 is TGCGCCAGCAGCACAAGCCCAGCGGGGGGGAGGTACGAGCAGTACTTC.

The chain employs TRBV2 and TRBJ2-1, with 16 bases lining up with TRBD2. Germline V lookup: CDR1 SNHLY, CDR2 FYNNEI. The V segment lost 6 bases and the J segment 8 bases; nucleotides outside the gene matches: 4. CDR3 length: 15 amino acids. DNA for the CDR3: TGTGCCAGCAGGCGGGGACTAGCGGGAGGGGATGAGCAGTTCTTC. This gives the protein CASRRGLAGGDEQFF.

This rearrangement joins TRBV11-2 to TRBJ1-4, with 9 bases identical to TRBD1. The CDR3 totals 16 residues. CDR1 is SGHAT and CDR2 is FQNNGV in the germline V gene. The ends lost 6 bases at V and 6 bases at J; junction bases unmatched: 11. CDR3 residues: CASSYGTGKKDEKLFF. The DNA of the CDR3 is TGTGCCAGCAGTTACGGGACAGGGAAGAAGGATGAAAAACTGTTTTTT.

This clone was picked up a small number of times. The chain recombines TRBV7-2 with TRBJ1-5; D is unresolved. V gave up 4 bases and J gave up 4 bases, with 11 bases separating them. Germline-derived CDR1 and CDR2 are SGHTA and FQGNSA. This CDR3 has 14 amino acids. CDR3 sequence reads: CASSSDRRNQPQHF. DNA of the CDR3: TGTGCCAGCAGCTCCGATCGGAGAAATCAGCCCCAGCATTTT.

The V gene is TRBV27, the J gene TRBJ2-5; D uncertain. The end of the DNA aligns better with TRBJ2-7, so the J call may be wrong. The CDR3 has 14 amino acids. Per germline, CDR1 MNHEY and CDR2 SMNVEV (reference sequence). DNA of the CDR3: TGTGCCAGCAGTCTGAAGCGAGACTCCTACGAGCAGTACTTC. This encodes CASSLKRDSYEQYF.

This clone is a singleton in its sample. The genes are TRBV19 and TRBJ1-5; D gene unclear. The CDR3 consists of 20 residues. V gave up 7 bases and J gave up 4 bases, with 32 bases separating them. Germline CDR1 is LNHDA and CDR2 is SQIVND (reference sequence). CDR3 nucleotide sequence: TGTGCCAGTACCCCTTCCCCGTTATCTCGGCCCTTGACTTTAAATCAGCCCCAGCATTTT. Its translation is CASTPSPLSRPLTLNQPQHF. Combining the CDR3 with reference TRBV19 and TRBJ1-5 gives the whole variable domain DGGITQSPKYLFRKEGQNVTLSCEQNLNHDAMYWYRQDPGQGLRLIYYSQIVNDFQKGDIAEGYSVSREKKESFPLTVTSAQKNPTAFYLCASTPSPLSRPLTLNQPQHFGDGTRLSIL.

This chain joins TRBV30 and TRBJ1-1; D uncertain. The germline CDR1 and CDR2 sequences are GTSNPN and SVGIG (reference sequence). The CDR3 loop spans 14 amino acids. V was shortened by 0 bases and J by 3 bases, with 11 bases between the two germline ends. In DNA form, the CDR3 reads TGTGCCTGGAGTGTAATAGCCTGGGACACTGAAGCTTTCTTT. Translating it yields CAWSVIAWDTEAFF.

This sequence joins TRBV2 and TRBJ2-7; 11 bases align to TRBD2. This CDR3 is built from 14 residues. With 3 bases clipped from V and 5 bases from J, the junction kept 3 bases outside the gene matches. The V gene's germline CDR1 is SNHLY and CDR2 FYNNEI. CDR3 nucleotides: TGTGCCAGCAGTGAGACTAGCGGGAAAAACGAGCAGTACTTC. Amino acid sequence: CASSETSGKNEQYF.

In regard to this clone: Germline is not matched at one junction end, which may reflect a read error. This specimen includes other DNA sequences encoding the same CDR3. This rearrangement joins TRBV2 to TRBJ2-7, with 10 nucleotides matching TRBD1. This CDR3 is built from 13 residues. Germline CDR1 SNHLY, CDR2 FYNNEI. The CDR3: CATTGQGYGEQYF. The CDR3 DNA is TGCGCCACCACGGGACAGGGGTATGGCGAGCAGTACTTC.

The chain recombines TRBV2 with TRBJ2-7, with TRBD2 matching 9 bases. V gave up 7 bases and J gave up 2 bases; unmatched junction bases: 9. The CDR3 is made up of 15 amino acids. Germline CDR1 and CDR2: SNHLY and FYNNEI. The CDR3 nucleotides read TGTGCCAGCATCTCCGCGGGGGGGAGACCCTACGAGCAGTACTTC. Protein: CASISAGGRPYEQYF.

This chain links TRBV14 with TRBJ2-7; TRBD2 matches at 13 bases. J gave up 3 bases and V 1 base, and 9 bases lay outside the gene matches. Germline loops: CDR1 SGHDN, CDR2 FVKESK. The CDR3 is made up of 18 amino acids. The CDR3 sequence is CASSQVVGTSGIRYEQYF. Here the CDR3 DNA reads TGTGCCAGCAGCCAAGTTGTTGGGACTAGCGGGATACGCTACGAGCAGTACTTC.

This clone occurred a few times. This chain connects TRBV6-1 to TRBJ2-7, with TRBD2 matching over 8 bases. The CDR3 length is 15 residues. V dropped 2 bases and J dropped 2; count of bases not matched to a gene: 5. Per germline, CDR1 MNHNS and CDR2 SASEGT. This CDR3 is CASSESLAGPYEQYF. Written as DNA, the CDR3 is TGTGCCAGCAGTGAAAGTTTAGCGGGGCCCTACGAGCAGTACTTC.

This clone has a handful of counts. This chain connects TRBV2 to TRBJ2-2, with D possibly TRBD1 on 5 matching bases. Trimming cost V 7 bases and J 6 bases, with 12 bases left between them. Germline lookup yields CDR1 SNHLY and CDR2 FYNNEI. The CDR3 contains 13 residues. The CDR3 coding sequence is TGTGCCAGCAACGTACAGGCCCCCGGGGAGCTGTTTTTT. This translates into CASNVQAPGELFF.

The rearrangement joins TRBV5-6 to TRBJ2-7, with 11 bases aligning to TRBD1. Per germline, CDR1 SGHDT and CDR2 YYEEEE. V shed 0 bases and J 7 bases; nucleotides not matched to a gene: 6. The CDR3 is 15 amino acids. The CDR3 loop reads CASSLVGQGAEEQYF. CDR3 sequence (DNA): TGTGCCAGCAGCTTGGTTGGACAGGGGGCGGAAGAGCAGTACTTC.

The table lists this clone with a count of one. CDR3 residues: CASSVDGTRGSHYEQYF. In DNA form, the CDR3 reads TGTGCCAGCAGTGTTGATGGGACAAGGGGGTCCCACTACGAGCAGTACTTC. V usage is TRBV2 and J usage is TRBJ2-7; D is possibly TRBD1 (6 bases). With 4 bases removed from V and 3 bases from J, the gap between germline ends came to 22 bases. Germline V lookup: CDR1 SNHLY, CDR2 FYNNEI. This CDR3 region has 17 residues.